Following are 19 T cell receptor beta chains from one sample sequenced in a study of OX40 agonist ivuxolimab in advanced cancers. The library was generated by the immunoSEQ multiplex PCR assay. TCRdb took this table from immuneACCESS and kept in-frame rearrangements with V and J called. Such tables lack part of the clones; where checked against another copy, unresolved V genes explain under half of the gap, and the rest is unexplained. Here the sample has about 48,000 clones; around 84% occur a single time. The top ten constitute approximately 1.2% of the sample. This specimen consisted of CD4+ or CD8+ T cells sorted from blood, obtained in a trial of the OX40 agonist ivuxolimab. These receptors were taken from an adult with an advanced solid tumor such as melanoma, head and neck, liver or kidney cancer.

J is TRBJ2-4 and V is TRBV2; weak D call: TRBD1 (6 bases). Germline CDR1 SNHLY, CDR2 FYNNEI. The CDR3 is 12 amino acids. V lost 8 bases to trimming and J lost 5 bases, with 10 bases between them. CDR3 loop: CASLRQENIQYF. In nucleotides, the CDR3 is TGTGCCAGCCTAAGACAGGAAAACATTCAGTACTTC. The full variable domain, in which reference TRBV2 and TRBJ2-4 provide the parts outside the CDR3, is EPEVTQTPSHQVTQMGQEVILRCVPISNHLYFYWYRQILGQKVEFLVSFYNNEISEKSEIFDDQFSVERPDGSNFTLKIRSTKLEDSAMYFCASLRQENIQYFGAGTRLSVL.

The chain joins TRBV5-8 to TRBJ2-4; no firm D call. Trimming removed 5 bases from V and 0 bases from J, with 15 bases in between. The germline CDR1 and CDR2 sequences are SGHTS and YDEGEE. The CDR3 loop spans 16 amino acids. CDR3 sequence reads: CASRPWNALAKNIQYF. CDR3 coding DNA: TGTGCCAGCAGACCCTGGAACGCGCTAGCCAAAAACATTCAGTACTTC.

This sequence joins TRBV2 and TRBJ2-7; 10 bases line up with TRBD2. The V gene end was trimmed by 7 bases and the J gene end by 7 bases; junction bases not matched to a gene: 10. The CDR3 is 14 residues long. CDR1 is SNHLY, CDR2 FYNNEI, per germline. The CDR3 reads CASTYLAGDLEQYF. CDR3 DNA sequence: TGTGCCAGCACCTACCTAGCGGGGGACCTGGAGCAGTACTTC.

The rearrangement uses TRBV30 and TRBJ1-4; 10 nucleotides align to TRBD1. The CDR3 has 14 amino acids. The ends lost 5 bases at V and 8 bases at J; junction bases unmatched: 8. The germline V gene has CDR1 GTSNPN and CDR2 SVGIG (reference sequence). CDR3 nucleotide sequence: TGTGCCTGGGAGGGCGGGACAGGGGACGAAAAACTGTTTTTT. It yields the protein CAWEGGTGDEKLFF.

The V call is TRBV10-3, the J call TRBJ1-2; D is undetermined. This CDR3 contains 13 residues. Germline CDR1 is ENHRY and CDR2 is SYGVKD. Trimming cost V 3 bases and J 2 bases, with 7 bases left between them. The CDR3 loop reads CAISERENYGYTF. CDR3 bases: TGTGCCATCAGTGAAAGGGAAAACTATGGCTACACCTTC.

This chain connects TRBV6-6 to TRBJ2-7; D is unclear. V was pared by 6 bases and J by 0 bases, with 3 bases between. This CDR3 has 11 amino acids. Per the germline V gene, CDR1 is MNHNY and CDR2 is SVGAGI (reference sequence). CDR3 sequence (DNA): TGTGCCAGCAGGTCCTCCTACGAGCAGTACTTC. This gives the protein CASRSSYEQYF.

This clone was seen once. In DNA, the CDR3 is TGTGCCAGCTCATCGGGACAAAACTATGGCTACACCTTC. Translated: CASSSGQNYGYTF. The rearrangement links TRBV18 to TRBJ1-2; tentatively, D is TRBD1 (6 bases). Germline V gives CDR1 KGHSH, CDR2 LQKENI. The CDR3 is made up of 13 amino acids. The ends were cut back, 5 bases at V and 2 bases at J, with 9 bases in the middle.

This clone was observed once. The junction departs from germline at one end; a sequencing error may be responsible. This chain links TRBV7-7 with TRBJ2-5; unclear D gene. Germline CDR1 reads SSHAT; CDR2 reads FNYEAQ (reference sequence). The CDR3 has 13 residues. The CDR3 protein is CASSLGRGETQYF. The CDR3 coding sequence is TGTGCTAGCAGCTTGGGCCGAGGAGAGACCCAGTACTTC.

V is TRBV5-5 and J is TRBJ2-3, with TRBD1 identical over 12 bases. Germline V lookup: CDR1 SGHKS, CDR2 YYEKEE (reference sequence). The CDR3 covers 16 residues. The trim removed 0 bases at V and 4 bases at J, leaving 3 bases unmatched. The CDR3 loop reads CASSLGDRGRSDTQYF. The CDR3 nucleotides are TGTGCCAGCAGCTTGGGGGACAGGGGGCGTTCAGATACGCAGTATTTT.

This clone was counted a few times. The CDR3 DNA reads TGTGCCAGCAGTGACAGGCAATATCAGCCCCAGCATTTT. Translated: CASSDRQYQPQHF. The rearrangement joins TRBV6-1 to TRBJ1-5; no firm D call. The CDR3 sequence is 13 residues long. Germline V gene lookup returns CDR1 MNHNS and CDR2 SASEGT. Trimming removed 3 bases at V and 5 bases at J, with 8 bases between.

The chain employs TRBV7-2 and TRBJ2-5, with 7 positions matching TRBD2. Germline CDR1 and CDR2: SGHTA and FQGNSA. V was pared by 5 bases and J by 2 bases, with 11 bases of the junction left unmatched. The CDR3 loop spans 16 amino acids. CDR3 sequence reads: CASSRGDTAGQETQYF. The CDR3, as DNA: TGTGCCAGCAGCCGCGGCGATACAGCGGGACAAGAGACCCAGTACTTC.

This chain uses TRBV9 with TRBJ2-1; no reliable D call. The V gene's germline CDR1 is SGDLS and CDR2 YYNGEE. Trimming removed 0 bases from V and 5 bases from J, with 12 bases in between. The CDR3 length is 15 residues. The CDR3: CASSVVAERNNEQFF. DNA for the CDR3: TGTGCCAGCAGCGTAGTGGCAGAAAGGAACAATGAGCAGTTCTTC.

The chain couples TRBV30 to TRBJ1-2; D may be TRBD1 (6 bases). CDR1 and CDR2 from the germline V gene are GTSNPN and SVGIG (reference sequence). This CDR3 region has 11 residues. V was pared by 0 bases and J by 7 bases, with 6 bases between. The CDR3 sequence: CAWSVQGGYTF. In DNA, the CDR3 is TGTGCCTGGAGTGTACAGGGTGGCTACACCTTC.

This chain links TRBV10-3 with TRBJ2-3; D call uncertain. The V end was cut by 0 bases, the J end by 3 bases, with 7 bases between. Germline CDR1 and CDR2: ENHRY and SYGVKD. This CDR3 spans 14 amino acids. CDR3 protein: CAISESSRTDTQYF. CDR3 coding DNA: TGTGCCATCAGTGAGTCCTCCAGAACAGATACGCAGTATTTT.

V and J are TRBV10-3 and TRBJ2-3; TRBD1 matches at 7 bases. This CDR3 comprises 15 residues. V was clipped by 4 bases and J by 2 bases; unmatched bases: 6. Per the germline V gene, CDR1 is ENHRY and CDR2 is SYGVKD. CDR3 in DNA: TGTGCCATCAGTGGAGAGGGGGCCAACACAGATACGCAGTATTTT. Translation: CAISGEGANTDTQYF.

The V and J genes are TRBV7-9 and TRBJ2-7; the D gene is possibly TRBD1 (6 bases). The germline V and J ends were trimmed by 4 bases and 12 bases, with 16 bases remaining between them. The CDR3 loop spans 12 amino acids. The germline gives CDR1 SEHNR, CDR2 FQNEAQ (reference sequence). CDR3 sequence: CASSSLQGAGYF. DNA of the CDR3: TGTGCCAGCAGCTCTTTACAGGGCGCCGGGTACTTC.

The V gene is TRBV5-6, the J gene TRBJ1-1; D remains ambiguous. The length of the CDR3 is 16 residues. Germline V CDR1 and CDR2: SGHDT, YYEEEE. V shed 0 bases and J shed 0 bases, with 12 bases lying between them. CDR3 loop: CASSLADLLMNTEAFF. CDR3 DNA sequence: TGTGCCAGCAGCTTGGCCGATCTCCTTATGAACACTGAAGCTTTCTTT.

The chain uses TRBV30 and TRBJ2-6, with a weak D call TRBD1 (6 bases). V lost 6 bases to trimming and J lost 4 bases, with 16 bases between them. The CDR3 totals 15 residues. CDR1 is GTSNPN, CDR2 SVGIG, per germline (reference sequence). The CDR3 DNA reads TGTGCCTGTCCTACGGGGACAACCGGGGCCAACGTCCTGACTTTC. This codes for CACPTGTTGANVLTF.

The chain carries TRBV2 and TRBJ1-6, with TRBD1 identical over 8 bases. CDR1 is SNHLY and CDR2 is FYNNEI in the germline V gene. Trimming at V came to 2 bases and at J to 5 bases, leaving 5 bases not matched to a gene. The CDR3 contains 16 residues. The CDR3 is CASSERGTGDNSPLHF. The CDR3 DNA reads TGTGCCAGCAGTGAAAGGGGGACAGGAGATAATTCACCCCTCCACTTT.